Presented here are 4 T cell receptor beta chains from one specimen sequenced in a study of regulatory T cells in long-lasting Graves disease (dated by TCRdb to the early 2020s). The method was multiplex PCR. Sequencing used an Illumina HiSeq 4000. CDR3 regions were amplified by Arm-PCR with iRepertoire HTBI primers to construct TCR beta libraries. TCRdb took the public reads, trimmed them with fastp at Q25, ran MiXCR for clone calling and kept in-frame beta chains. Rows matching on CDR3 protein sequence are summarized as one entry with the most common DNA and genes. Recorded for this sample are roughly 400,000 distinct CDR3 sequences; 20% to 25% of them occurred a single time. The ten largest make up roughly 20% of the sample. The time point label here, explained by the study, means: persistent/refractory GD, antithyroid drugs over 5 years with positive TRAb. For both TCR sequencing and RNA sequencing, RNA was extracted from PBMCs in TRIzol.

The material sequenced was peripheral blood mononuclear cells (PBMCs), taken when the disease was refractory, from a patient treated with antithyroid drugs. These receptors were obtained from a female donor with Graves disease.

J is TRBJ1-5 and V is TRBV6-1; TRBD1 might be the D (5 bases). This CDR3 has 14 residues. CDR1 and CDR2 from the germline V gene are MNHNS and SASEGT. Trimming stripped 2 bases from V and 4 bases from J, with 9 bases between. The DNA for the CDR3 is TGTGCCAGCAGTGAAAGGGGTAGGAATCAGCCCCAGCATTTT. Its protein product is CASSERGRNQPQHF.

This clonotype was counted at least ten times. The V gene is TRBV2, the J gene TRBJ1-4; D is unclear. Germline CDR1 and CDR2: SNHLY and FYNNEI. Trimming removed 6 bases from V and 0 bases from J, with 8 bases in between. The CDR3 is 14 amino acids. This chain's CDR3 is CASRSTPTNEKLFF. CDR3 nucleotides: TGTGCCAGCAGATCGACACCAACTAATGAAAAACTGTTTTTT.

V usage is TRBV28 and J usage is TRBJ2-1; 9 nucleotides match TRBD2. Trimming cost V 2 bases and J 8 bases; bases outside gene matches: 1. Germline values: CDR1 MDHEN, CDR2 SYDVKM. This CDR3 is 13 amino acids long. The DNA for the CDR3 is TGTGCCAGCAGTTTAGGGACTAGCTATGAGCAGTTCTTC. Its protein is CASSLGTSYEQFF.

This clonotype was observed many times. V usage is TRBV11-2 and J usage is TRBJ2-7; D remains ambiguous. The CDR3 has 14 residues. V dropped 0 bases and J dropped 2 bases, with 8 bases sitting between them. Germline values: CDR1 SGHAT, CDR2 FQNNGV. CDR3 nucleotide sequence: TGTGCCAGCAGCTTAGACGGCAGGACCTACGAGCAGTACTTC. It yields the protein CASSLDGRTYEQYF.